The 32 T cell receptor beta chains given below trace back to one sample, sequenced in a study of T-cell memory formation after mild COVID-19. One entry per CDR3 protein, called by TCRdb with MiXCR from the 5' RACE reads. Seen here are about 600,000 distinct CDR3 sequences, roughly 21% observed once, and the top ten hold 7.5% to 9.5%. Sequencing was performed on PBMCs or a T cell subset sorted from them (not recorded which). These receptor sequences come from an adult woman who had mild COVID-19 (a few samples of this study predate the infection). Cell type and time point are not known.

There are a few counts of this clonotype. The chain links TRBV5-4 to TRBJ2-6; 10 bases fit TRBD2. The V and J ends lost 1 base and 0 bases, in that order; junction bases with no gene match: 7. The CDR3 sequence is 19 residues long. In germline, CDR1 is SGHNT, CDR2 YYREEE (reference sequence). The CDR3 region is CASSLSVLAGDSGANVLTF. The CDR3 nucleotides are TGTGCCAGCAGCTTGAGTGTCCTAGCGGGGGACTCTGGGGCCAACGTCCTGACTTTC.

This clonotype has only a few counts. The chain links TRBV27 to TRBJ2-5; D gene unclear. Germline assignment: CDR1 MNHEY and CDR2 SMNVEV (reference sequence). V lost 10 bases, J lost 7 bases, and 7 bases lay in between. CDR3 length: 9 residues. The CDR3 nucleotides read TGTGCCACCGAGCGGACCCAGTACTTC. Protein sequence: CATERTQYF.

This clonotype came up many times. The chain combines TRBV19 with TRBJ2-1; 11 nucleotides match TRBD2. After removal of 4 bases from V and 6 bases from J, the junction contained 11 bases not matched to a gene. This CDR3 comprises 17 residues. Per the germline V gene, CDR1 is LNHDA and CDR2 is SQIVND (reference sequence). CDR3 residues: CASSSPPGLAAPNEQFF. Written as DNA, the CDR3 is TGTGCCAGTAGTAGCCCGCCGGGACTAGCGGCCCCCAATGAGCAGTTCTTC.

This clonotype was counted a few times. CDR3 region: CASSPRVGGTQYF. CDR3 nucleotide sequence: TGCGCCAGCAGCCCTCGTGTCGGAGGTACGCAGTATTTT. V is TRBV5-1 and J is TRBJ2-3; D perhaps matches TRBD2 (5 bases). The CDR3 covers 13 residues. Germline V lookup: CDR1 SGHRS, CDR2 YFSETQ. The V end was cut by 4 bases, the J end by 8 bases, with 14 bases between.

This clonotype was observed a handful of times. The J gene is TRBJ2-1, the V gene TRBV29-1; D is possibly TRBD2 (6 bases). V was trimmed by 6 bases and J by 0 bases, leaving 12 bases between them. Germline values: CDR1 SQVTM, CDR2 ANQGSEA. The length of the CDR3 is 14 residues. The CDR3 here is CSVGDGSSYNEQFF. The DNA of the CDR3 is TGCAGCGTGGGGGACGGGAGCTCCTACAATGAGCAGTTCTTC.

In its sample, this clonotype was seen a few times. This sequence joins TRBV4-1 and TRBJ2-5; maybe TRBD2 (5 bases). CDR1 is MGHRA and CDR2 is YSYEKL in the germline V gene. V shed 5 bases and J shed 3 bases, with 13 bases lying between them. CDR3 length: 14 amino acids. This CDR3 reads CASSSRRGEETQYF. CDR3 in DNA: TGCGCCAGCAGCTCCAGACGGGGTGAAGAGACCCAGTACTTC.

The chain has TRBV6-2 or TRBV6-3 and TRBJ1-1; D is ambiguous. The ends were cut back, 6 bases at V and 4 bases at J, with 24 bases in the middle. This CDR3 comprises 17 residues. Per germline, CDR1 MNHEY and CDR2 SVGEGT. The CDR3 DNA is TGTGCCAGCAGACGCCGCAGGACGGAACTCCCTAGCACTGAAGCTTTCTTT. This encodes CASRRRRTELPSTEAFF.

This clonotype was seen many times. The rearrangement uses TRBV4-3 and TRBJ2-1; 8 nucleotides match TRBD1. The CDR3 length is 15 residues. In germline, CDR1 is LGHNA, CDR2 YSLEER. V lost 3 bases to trimming and J lost 3 bases; unmatched junction nucleotides: 4. The CDR3 DNA sequence: TGCGCCAGCAGCCAGGCGACAGGGGTCTACAATGAGCAGTTCTTC. Its translation: CASSQATGVYNEQFF.

This clonotype was observed a few times. This sequence joins TRBV20-1 and TRBJ2-3; D is uncertain. Germline loops: CDR1 DFQATT, CDR2 SNEGSKA (reference sequence). The germline V and J ends were trimmed by 5 bases and 3 bases, with 18 bases remaining between them. The length of the CDR3 is 15 residues. CDR3 sequence reads: CSAVKVGMRTDTQYF. In DNA form, the CDR3 reads TGCAGTGCTGTCAAGGTGGGCATGAGGACAGATACGCAGTATTTT.

This clonotype was seen a handful of times. The rearrangement joins TRBV20-1 to TRBJ2-3; no firm D call. The CDR3 contains 14 residues. V lost 3 bases and J lost 2, with 12 bases in between. Germline V CDR1 and CDR2: DFQATT, SNEGSKA (reference sequence). As DNA, the CDR3 is TGCAGTGCTAGTGAGACTTCCTACACAGATACGCAGTATTTT. It translates to CSASETSYTDTQYF.

The chain employs TRBV11-2 and TRBJ1-3; D not certain. V was shortened by 2 bases and J by 4 bases, with 9 bases between the two germline ends. The V gene's germline CDR1 is SGHAT and CDR2 FQNNGV. This CDR3 has 14 residues. The CDR3: CASSLIRWGNTIYF. Here the CDR3 DNA reads TGTGCCAGCAGCTTAATTAGATGGGGAAACACCATATATTTT.

The chain combines TRBV29-1 with TRBJ1-1; D gene ambiguous. CDR3 length equals 10 residues. Germline V gene sequence: CDR1 SQVTM, CDR2 ANQGSEA. V was trimmed by 6 bases and J by 4 bases, leaving 6 bases between them. CDR3 loop: CSVWGTEAFF. CDR3 in DNA: TGCAGCGTGTGGGGCACTGAAGCTTTCTTT.

This clonotype was observed a few times. The chain is built from TRBV20-1 and TRBJ1-3; D might be TRBD1 (6 bases). The V and J ends lost 2 bases and 2 bases respectively, with 10 bases between them. The CDR3 runs 14 residues. Germline V gene sequence: CDR1 DFQATT, CDR2 SNEGSKA (reference sequence). This CDR3 reads CSARRGAAGNTIYF. The CDR3 DNA is TGCAGTGCTAGAAGGGGGGCGGCTGGAAACACCATATATTTT.

V gene TRBV9 combines with J gene TRBJ2-2, with D perhaps matching TRBD1 or TRBD2 (5 bases each). Germline V gives CDR1 SGDLS, CDR2 YYNGEE. The V end was cut by 9 bases, the J end by 4 bases, with 19 bases between. CDR3 length: 15 amino acids. This CDR3 reads CATNFEGLVTGELFF. The CDR3 nucleotides are TGTGCCACCAACTTTGAGGGGTTGGTCACCGGGGAGCTGTTTTTT.

This clonotype was counted a few times. J is TRBJ2-2 and V is TRBV5-1, with D maybe TRBD2 (5 bases). Deletions cut 0 bases from V and 4 bases from J, with 10 bases between. There are 15 residues in the CDR3. CDR1 and CDR2 (germline): SGHRS, YFSETQ. In DNA, the CDR3 is TGCGCCAGCAGCTTGGGCACAGAGGGCACCGGGGAGCTGTTTTTT. Its translation is CASSLGTEGTGELFF.

The chain recombines TRBV5-1 with TRBJ2-1; D is possibly TRBD1 or TRBD2 (6 bases each). CDR3 length: 16 amino acids. V shed 0 bases and J shed 4 bases, with 14 bases lying between them. Germline CDR1 reads SGHRS; CDR2 reads YFSETQ. The CDR3 spells CASSLAAGGLYNEQFF. The CDR3 bases are TGCGCCAGCAGCTTGGCCGCCGGGGGCCTTTACAATGAGCAGTTCTTC.

This chain links TRBV7-9 with TRBJ2-7; no clear D gene. V lost 5 bases and J 0 bases, leaving 11 bases between the germline ends. Germline V lookup: CDR1 SEHNR, CDR2 FQNEAQ (reference sequence). The CDR3 sequence is 14 residues long. The CDR3 is CASSPVGLSYEQYF. The CDR3 DNA follows: TGTGCCAGCAGCCCGGTCGGCCTCTCCTACGAGCAGTACTTC.

The rearrangement joins TRBV27 to TRBJ1-6, with 9 bases identical to TRBD1. Germline values: CDR1 MNHEY, CDR2 SMNVEV (reference sequence). V shed 5 bases, J shed 4 bases, and the junction held 3 bases outside the gene matches. This CDR3 is 15 amino acids long. CDR3 sequence reads: CASSPDRGYNSPLHF. The CDR3 DNA sequence: TGTGCCAGCAGTCCGGACAGGGGTTATAATTCACCCCTCCACTTT.

J is TRBJ2-7 and V is TRBV11-2; TRBD2 agrees at 8 bases. This CDR3 is 16 amino acids long. Germline CDR1 is SGHAT and CDR2 is FQNNGV. Trimming removed 0 bases from V and 1 base from J; junction bases left unmatched: 5. The CDR3 spells CASSLEASGHSYEQYF. As DNA, the CDR3 is TGTGCCAGCAGCTTAGAGGCTAGCGGGCATTCCTACGAGCAGTACTTC.

V gene TRBV7-2 combines with J gene TRBJ2-5; D assignment may be TRBD1 or TRBD2 (5 bases each). This CDR3 is 16 amino acids long. V lost 1 base and J lost 5, with 17 bases in between. Germline lookup yields CDR1 SGHTA and CDR2 FQGNSA. The CDR3 loop reads CASSLGTGTVWETQYF. The DNA for the CDR3 is TGTGCCAGCAGCTTAGGGACCGGGACCGTTTGGGAGACCCAGTACTTC.

This clonotype has more than one count but fewer than ten. The chain is built from TRBV2 and TRBJ1-2, with D tentatively TRBD1 (5 bases). V lost 2 bases and J 8 bases, leaving 12 bases between the germline ends. Germline V gene lookup returns CDR1 SNHLY and CDR2 FYNNEI. The length of the CDR3 is 13 residues. CDR3 protein: CASSERQGGGYTF. DNA of the CDR3: TGTGCCAGCAGTGAACGGCAGGGTGGGGGCTACACCTTC.

This clonotype was seen only a few times. The CDR3 is CASSLIEGIAEAFF. CDR3 coding DNA: TGTGCCAGCAGCTTAATAGAGGGGATCGCTGAAGCTTTCTTT. This chain connects TRBV7-2 to TRBJ1-1; weak D call: TRBD1 (5 bases). This CDR3 is 14 amino acids long. CDR1 is SGHTA and CDR2 is FQGNSA in the germline V gene. Trimming pared 2 bases from V and 6 bases from J, leaving 13 bases between. Filled out from reference TRBV7-2 and TRBJ1-1, the complete variable domain reads GAGVSQSPSNKVTEKGKDVELRCDPISGHTALYWYRQSLGQGLEFLIYFQGNSAPDKSGLPSDRFSAERTGGSVSTLTIQRTQQEDSAVYLCASSLIEGIAEAFFGQGTRLTVV.

The chain combines TRBV4-2 with TRBJ1-1, with unresolved D. The CDR3 spans 16 residues. V gave up 0 bases and J gave up 2 bases, with 13 bases separating them. The germline V gene has CDR1 LGHNA and CDR2 YNFKEQ. In DNA form, the CDR3 reads TGTGCCAGCAGCCAAGATTGGTCAAGCCTAAACACTGAAGCTTTCTTT. Translating it yields CASSQDWSSLNTEAFF.

The J gene is TRBJ2-7, the V gene TRBV6-2 or TRBV6-3, with D perhaps matching TRBD2 (7 bases). Germline CDR1 and CDR2: MNHEY and SVGEGT. This CDR3 comprises 14 residues. Trimming left V 7 bases short and J 7 bases short, with 20 bases between. The CDR3 bases are TGTGCCAGCATCTCCGGGGGGCGCATCGGAGAGCAGTACTTC. This translates into CASISGGRIGEQYF.

CDR3 sequence (DNA): TGTGCCAGCAGCGTAGCTAGCGGGAGTTCAGGAGGATCAGATACGCAGTATTTT. This translates into CASSVASGSSGGSDTQYF. This chain connects TRBV9 to TRBJ2-3, with 10 bases identical to TRBD2. CDR3 length equals 18 residues. CDR1 and CDR2 from the germline V gene are SGDLS and YYNGEE. The V gene end was trimmed by 0 bases and the J gene end by 4 bases; junction bases not matched to a gene: 11.

The J gene is TRBJ1-2, the V gene TRBV7-9, with 11 bases that match TRBD1. The germline V gene encodes CDR1 SEHNR and CDR2 FQNEAQ (reference sequence). Trimming at V came to 5 bases and at J to 8 bases, leaving 10 bases not matched to a gene. The CDR3 sequence is 15 residues long. CDR3 sequence reads: CASSHTGTGGDGYTF. The CDR3, as DNA: TGTGCCAGCAGCCACACCGGGACAGGGGGAGACGGCTACACCTTC.

This rearrangement joins TRBV2 to TRBJ1-1; D remains unclear. The CDR3 is made up of 12 amino acids. Trimming took 11 bases from V and 1 from J, leaving 11 bases between them. The V gene's germline CDR1 is SNHLY and CDR2 FYNNEI. As DNA, the CDR3 is TGTGCCCTAAACCCGGGGAACACTGAAGCTTTCTTT. Amino acid sequence: CALNPGNTEAFF.

The V call is TRBV3-1, the J call TRBJ2-7; D is unclear. V was pared by 4 bases and J by 5 bases, with 15 bases between. This CDR3 is 14 amino acids long. Germline V gene lookup returns CDR1 LGHDT and CDR2 YNNKEL (reference sequence). CDR3: CASSRLGGKHEQYF. CDR3 DNA: TGTGCCAGCAGCCGTCTTGGCGGCAAGCACGAGCAGTACTTC.

This clonotype was seen a few times. This chain uses TRBV12-3 or TRBV12-4 with TRBJ2-1, with D possibly matching TRBD1 (7 bases). The ends were cut back, 5 bases at V and 4 bases at J, with 21 bases in the middle. The CDR3 covers 17 residues. The CDR3 loop is CASSPETRPGGYNEQFF. Here the CDR3 DNA reads TGTGCCAGCAGTCCAGAGACTAGGCCAGGGGGTTACAATGAGCAGTTCTTC.

This clonotype was picked up one time. V and J are TRBV27 and TRBJ2-2; TRBD2 agrees at 11 bases. The CDR3 has 16 amino acids. Germline lookup yields CDR1 MNHEY and CDR2 SMNVEV (reference sequence). The ends lost 3 bases at V and 6 bases at J; junction bases unmatched: 6. CDR3 sequence reads: CASSFLTSGAPGELFF. CDR3 coding DNA: TGTGCCAGCAGTTTCTTGACTAGCGGGGCCCCCGGGGAGCTGTTTTTT.

This sequence joins TRBV6-6 and TRBJ1-1, with D uncertain. The V gene's germline CDR1 is MNHNY and CDR2 SVGAGI (reference sequence). The CDR3 covers 12 residues. Trimming pared 5 bases from V and 3 bases from J, leaving 7 bases between. CDR3 coding DNA: TGTGCCAGCAGTGTGGAGGACACTGAAGCTTTCTTT. It specifies CASSVEDTEAFF.

V usage is TRBV19 and J usage is TRBJ2-6; D unresolved. The V end was cut by 4 bases, the J end by 0 bases, with 7 bases between. Germline lookup yields CDR1 LNHDA and CDR2 SQIVND (reference sequence). The CDR3 extends over 15 amino acids. The CDR3 nucleotides read TGTGCCAGTAGTACAACAAACTCTGGGGCCAACGTCCTGACTTTC. Amino acids: CASSTTNSGANVLTF.